These 31 T cell receptor beta chains came from one sample sequenced in a study of blood T cell repertoires in COVID-19. Clones were read by immunoSEQ multiplex PCR, and TCRdb kept only the in-frame ones, dropping some. Here the sample spans 300,000 to 400,000 clones, approximately 90% being singletons. Sequenced sample: peripheral blood. All receptors derive from a man aged 25 to 45 with COVID-19, enrolled during active disease.

The V gene is TRBV4-2, the J gene TRBJ1-1, with D hard to call. This CDR3 has 15 residues. V dropped 2 bases and J dropped 4 bases, with 14 bases sitting between them. Germline loops: CDR1 LGHNA, CDR2 YNFKEQ. CDR3 sequence (DNA): TGTGCCAGCAGCCAATTGGGAGGTTTGATCACTGAAGCTTTCTTT. As protein: CASSQLGGLITEAFF.

This rearrangement joins TRBV5-1 to TRBJ1-1; D gene ambiguous. The length of the CDR3 is 13 residues. The germline CDR1 and CDR2 sequences are SGHRS and YFSETQ. V gave up 7 bases and J gave up 2 bases, with 12 bases separating them. CDR3 sequence (DNA): TGCGCCAGCGGCGGGTCATTCAACACTGAAGCTTTCTTT. Amino acids: CASGGSFNTEAFF. The complete variable domain, with remaining parts taken from reference TRBV5-1 and TRBJ1-1, reads KAGVTQTPRYLIKTRGQQVTLSCSPISGHRSVSWYQQTPGQGLQFLFEYFSETQRNKGNFPGRFSGRQFSNSRSEMNVSTLELGDSALYLCASGGSFNTEAFFGQGTRLTVV.

The rearrangement uses TRBV6-5 and TRBJ2-2; 7 bases line up with TRBD1. The CDR3 runs 14 residues. Germline V gene lookup returns CDR1 MNHEY and CDR2 SVGAGI. Trimming removed 8 bases from V and 1 base from J; junction bases left unmatched: 4. CDR3 bases: TGTGCCAGCCACAGGACAGGGAACACCGGGGAGCTGTTTTTT. Its translation is CASHRTGNTGELFF.

The CDR3 reads CATSRVQGRETQYF. CDR3 DNA: TGTGCCACCAGCAGAGTGCAGGGTCGCGAGACCCAGTACTTC. The chain couples TRBV15 to TRBJ2-5, with D tentatively TRBD1 (5 bases). V dropped 1 base and J dropped 5 bases, with 11 bases sitting between them. Looked up from germline, CDR1 is LNHNV and CDR2 is YYDKDF (reference sequence). CDR3 length equals 14 residues.

The chain is built from TRBV6-5 and TRBJ1-2, with D unresolved. The germline CDR1 and CDR2 sequences are MNHEY and SVGAGI. CDR3 length equals 11 residues. V dropped 7 bases and J dropped 5 bases, with 8 bases sitting between them. This chain's CDR3 is CASTTGYGYTF. CDR3 DNA sequence: TGTGCCAGCACGACGGGGTATGGCTACACCTTC.

This clone was detected once. V and J are TRBV9 and TRBJ2-7; D is unresolved. Germline assignment: CDR1 SGDLS and CDR2 YYNGEE. This CDR3 is 15 amino acids long. V gave up 0 bases and J gave up 2 bases, with 12 bases separating them. For the CDR3, the DNA is TGTGCCAGCAGCGTAGGGGCCCTCGAAACCTACGAGCAGTACTTC. Protein: CASSVGALETYEQYF.

The V and J genes are TRBV21-1 and TRBJ2-7; the DNA was not used to check the table's D call, TRBD2. TRBV21-1 is reported as a pseudogene. The CDR3 runs 17 residues. The CDR3 is CASSQTLTSGASYEQYF. CDR3 DNA sequence: TGTGCCAGCAGCCAGACATTGACTAGCGGAGCTTCCTACGAGCAGTACTTC.

The genes are TRBV28 and TRBJ1-2; the match to TRBD1 covers 7 bases. In germline, CDR1 is MDHEN, CDR2 SYDVKM. V lost 3 bases and J lost 7; bases outside the gene matches: 2. This CDR3 contains 12 residues. CDR3 sequence reads: CASSLYRGGYTF. DNA for the CDR3: TGTGCCAGCAGTTTGTACAGGGGTGGCTACACCTTC.

A few counts support this clone. V gene TRBV29-1 combines with J gene TRBJ1-3; 9 positions agree with TRBD1. From germline, CDR1 is SQVTM and CDR2 ANQGSEA. This CDR3 has 13 amino acids. Trimming at V came to 5 bases and at J to 4 bases, leaving 3 bases not matched to a gene. The CDR3 nucleotides read TGCAGCGTTCGCGGGACAGGGGGAAACACCATATATTTT. Encoded protein: CSVRGTGGNTIYF.

The chain links TRBV11-2 to TRBJ1-2; TRBD1 matches at 8 bases. V lost 5 bases and J lost 6; bases outside the gene matches: 2. The CDR3 runs 12 residues. In germline, CDR1 is SGHAT, CDR2 FQNNGV. The CDR3 DNA reads TGTGCCAGCAGCCGGACAGGGAATGGCTACACCTTC. This translates into CASSRTGNGYTF.

The J gene is TRBJ2-5, the V gene TRBV7-2; D possibly corresponds to TRBD1 (7 bases). V dropped 5 bases and J dropped 4 bases, with 14 bases sitting between them. Germline CDR1 and CDR2: SGHTA and FQGNSA. The CDR3 has 14 residues. The CDR3 loop reads CASSIQGGAETQYF. As DNA, the CDR3 is TGTGCCAGCAGCATTCAGGGGGGCGCAGAGACCCAGTACTTC. Drawing the rest from reference TRBV7-2 and TRBJ2-5, the complete variable domain is GAGVSQSPSNKVTEKGKDVELRCDPISGHTALYWYRQSLGQGLEFLIYFQGNSAPDKSGLPSDRFSAERTGGSVSTLTIQRTQQEDSAVYLCASSIQGGAETQYFGPGTRLLVL.

J is TRBJ2-5 and V is TRBV28; D may be TRBD2 (5 bases). From germline, CDR1 is MDHEN and CDR2 SYDVKM. V lost 3 bases to trimming and J lost 6 bases, with 11 bases between them. CDR3 size: 13 residues. The CDR3 spells CASSLTRGKTQYF. The CDR3 bases are TGTGCCAGCAGTTTGACCCGGGGAAAGACCCAGTACTTC.

This chain joins TRBV27 and TRBJ1-1; 8 nucleotides match TRBD1. CDR1 MNHEY and CDR2 SMNVEV come from the germline V gene (reference sequence). The V segment lost 3 bases and the J segment 0 bases; nucleotides outside the gene matches: 3. The CDR3 has 15 amino acids. The CDR3 reads CASSFRGPVNTEAFF. The CDR3 DNA is TGTGCCAGCAGTTTCAGGGGGCCAGTGAACACTGAAGCTTTCTTT.

V and J are TRBV19 and TRBJ2-7, with D hard to call. The CDR3 is made up of 16 amino acids. Germline V gene data show CDR1 as LNHDA and CDR2 as SQIVND (reference sequence). The V and J ends lost 4 bases and 5 bases respectively, with 21 bases between them. The CDR3 DNA follows: TGTGCCAGTAGTACCTACCCCCGGGTCCCTGGCCACGAGCAGTACTTC. It codes for CASSTYPRVPGHEQYF. The full variable domain, in which reference TRBV19 and TRBJ2-7 provide the parts outside the CDR3, is DGGITQSPKYLFRKEGQNVTLSCEQNLNHDAMYWYRQDPGQGLRLIYYSQIVNDFQKGDIAEGYSVSREKKESFPLTVTSAQKNPTAFYLCASSTYPRVPGHEQYFGPGTRLTVT.

This chain links TRBV18 with TRBJ2-5, with D uncertain. Germline V gene data show CDR1 as KGHSH and CDR2 as LQKENI. This CDR3 spans 17 amino acids. With 5 bases removed from V and 1 base from J, the gap between germline ends came to 20 bases. The CDR3 spells CASSRLAPAVGQETQYF. CDR3 in DNA: TGTGCCAGCTCAAGACTGGCTCCGGCGGTTGGCCAAGAGACCCAGTACTTC.

The chain combines TRBV19 with TRBJ2-3; 8 bases line up with TRBD1. Germline V gene sequence: CDR1 LNHDA, CDR2 SQIVND (reference sequence). The CDR3 extends over 13 amino acids. V lost 5 bases to trimming and J lost 5 bases; unmatched junction nucleotides: 3. The chain's CDR3 is CASSDRGGDTQYF. CDR3 in DNA: TGTGCCAGTAGTGACAGGGGAGGAGATACGCAGTATTTT.

The rearrangement links TRBV4-3 to TRBJ2-2; D is unclear. The CDR3 is 15 amino acids. Germline V gene sequence: CDR1 LGHNA, CDR2 YSLEER. Trimming removed 0 bases at V and 1 base at J, with 6 bases between. The CDR3 loop reads CASSQDRMNTGELFF. The DNA of the CDR3 is TGCGCCAGCAGCCAAGACAGGATGAACACCGGGGAGCTGTTTTTT.

The chain employs TRBV19 and TRBJ2-6, with 7 bases matching TRBD1. The CDR3 contains 18 residues. Germline CDR1 LNHDA, CDR2 SQIVND (reference sequence). After removal of 5 bases from V and 2 bases from J, the junction contained 12 bases not matched to a gene. The CDR3 is CASSQLGQVQTGANVLTF. CDR3 DNA sequence: TGTGCCAGTAGTCAACTTGGACAGGTACAGACTGGGGCCAACGTCCTGACTTTC.

This rearrangement joins TRBV6-5 to TRBJ1-2; 7 nucleotides align to TRBD1. V lost 4 bases, J lost 4 bases, and 6 bases stayed unmatched. Germline CDR1 reads MNHEY; CDR2 reads SVGAGI. This CDR3 contains 14 residues. The CDR3 is CASSSATGVYGYTF. The CDR3, as DNA: TGTGCCAGCAGTTCCGCCACAGGGGTCTATGGCTACACCTTC.

J is TRBJ2-7 and V is TRBV7-9, with 12 bases aligning to TRBD1. Per the germline V gene, CDR1 is SEHNR and CDR2 is FQNEAQ (reference sequence). The CDR3 is made up of 17 amino acids. The V segment lost 0 bases and the J segment 3 bases; nucleotides outside the gene matches: 6. The CDR3 spells CASSLAKGTGGFYEQYF. In nucleotides, the CDR3 is TGTGCCAGCAGCTTAGCTAAAGGGACAGGGGGCTTCTACGAGCAGTACTTC.

This chain connects TRBV2 to TRBJ1-3; D might be TRBD1 (5 bases). This CDR3 contains 15 residues. V was clipped by 4 bases and J by 4 bases, with 14 bases between them. Looked up from germline, CDR1 is SNHLY and CDR2 is FYNNEI. CDR3 sequence: CASSGRQGPGNTIYF. The CDR3 nucleotides are TGTGCCAGCAGTGGAAGGCAGGGCCCAGGAAACACCATATATTTT.

V usage is TRBV5-4 and J usage is TRBJ2-1, with 7 bases lining up with TRBD1. The CDR3 consists of 14 residues. The V and J ends lost 0 bases and 5 bases, in that order; junction bases with no gene match: 2. Germline values: CDR1 SGHNT, CDR2 YYREEE (reference sequence). The CDR3 coding sequence is TGTGCCAGCAGCTTGGGGGACAGAAACAATGAGCAGTTCTTC. Encoded protein: CASSLGDRNNEQFF. Based on the CDR3 plus reference TRBV5-4 and TRBJ2-1, the full variable domain is ETGVTQSPTHLIKTRGQQVTLRCSSQSGHNTVSWYQQALGQGPQFIFQYYREEENGRGNFPPRFSGLQFPNYSSELNVNALELDDSALYLCASSLGDRNNEQFFGPGTRLTVL.

The chain has TRBV28 and TRBJ2-7, with D possibly being TRBD1 (6 bases). The germline gives CDR1 MDHEN, CDR2 SYDVKM. V shed 4 bases and J shed 3 bases, with 7 bases lying between them. This CDR3 region has 12 residues. As DNA, the CDR3 is TGTGCCAGCAGTTCAGGGGTCTACGAGCAGTACTTC. Translating gives CASSSGVYEQYF.

The gene calls are TRBV14 and TRBJ2-3; the match to TRBD2 covers 7 bases. CDR1 is SGHDN, CDR2 FVKESK, per germline. CDR3 length: 16 amino acids. V was clipped by 3 bases and J by 3 bases; unmatched bases: 9. DNA of the CDR3: TGTGCCAGCAGCCACTGGAAACTAGCGTCAACAGATACGCAGTATTTT. As protein: CASSHWKLASTDTQYF. Using reference TRBV14 and TRBJ2-3 for the parts outside the CDR3, the full variable domain is EAGVTQFPSHSVIEKGQTVTLRCDPISGHDNLYWYRRVMGKEIKFLLHFVKESKQDESGMPNNRFLAERTGGTYSTLKVQPAELEDSGVYFCASSHWKLASTDTQYFGPGTRLTVL.

J is TRBJ2-7 and V is TRBV6-1, with a weak D call TRBD1 (5 bases). CDR3 length equals 14 residues. V dropped 2 bases and J dropped 4 bases, with 12 bases sitting between them. Germline V CDR1 and CDR2: MNHNS, SASEGT. CDR3 residues: CASSEWGDGYEQYF. Written as DNA, the CDR3 is TGTGCCAGCAGTGAATGGGGCGACGGATACGAGCAGTACTTC.

V gene TRBV5-1 combines with J gene TRBJ2-7; a possible D gene is TRBD1 (5 bases). Per the germline V gene, CDR1 is SGHRS and CDR2 is YFSETQ. V dropped 0 bases and J dropped 1 base, with 8 bases sitting between them. The CDR3 loop spans 14 amino acids. CDR3 protein: CASSLEGHSYEQYF. The CDR3 DNA is TGCGCCAGCAGCTTGGAGGGGCATTCCTACGAGCAGTACTTC. Filled out from reference TRBV5-1 and TRBJ2-7, the complete variable domain reads KAGVTQTPRYLIKTRGQQVTLSCSPISGHRSVSWYQQTPGQGLQFLFEYFSETQRNKGNFPGRFSGRQFSNSRSEMNVSTLELGDSALYLCASSLEGHSYEQYFGPGTRLTVT.

The gene calls are TRBV5-1 and TRBJ2-5, with TRBD1 matching over 8 bases. V trimming: 0 bases; J trimming: 5 bases; junction bases outside the gene matches: 6. There are 15 residues in the CDR3. Looked up from germline, CDR1 is SGHRS and CDR2 is YFSETQ. The DNA of the CDR3 is TGCGCCAGCAGCTTGGGGCAGGGGGCGCGGGAGACCCAGTACTTC. Translated, it gives CASSLGQGARETQYF.

J is TRBJ1-2 and V is TRBV5-6, with 10 bases that match TRBD1. V trimming: 4 bases; J trimming: 8 bases; junction bases outside the gene matches: 23. The CDR3 has 19 amino acids. Germline CDR1 and CDR2: SGHDT and YYEEEE. CDR3 sequence (DNA): TGTGCCAGCAGCCCCCTATCCCGGGACAGGGGCAAACAGGTGTACGGCTACACCTTC. The encoded protein is CASSPLSRDRGKQVYGYTF.

This rearrangement joins TRBV29-1 to TRBJ2-5, with TRBD2 as a possible D gene (7 bases). Germline values: CDR1 SQVTM, CDR2 ANQGSEA. The CDR3 is 14 residues long. Between the trimmed V and J ends, which lost 6 bases and 3 bases, there was a span of 17 bases. The CDR3 DNA follows: TGCAGCGTGGGACACTTAGGGGGGGAAGAGACCCAGTACTTC. Its translation: CSVGHLGGEETQYF.

The chain recombines TRBV15 with TRBJ2-7; weak D call: TRBD2 (6 bases). In germline, CDR1 is LNHNV, CDR2 YYDKDF (reference sequence). The CDR3 is made up of 14 amino acids. V lost 1 base and J lost 2, with 9 bases in between. The CDR3 sequence: CATSRGGTAYEQYF. The CDR3 DNA sequence: TGTGCCACCAGCAGAGGCGGGACCGCCTACGAGCAGTACTTC.

The rearrangement uses TRBV5-8 and TRBJ2-1; the D is unclear. CDR1 and CDR2 from the germline V gene are SGHTS and YDEGEE. V lost 3 bases, J lost 7 bases, and 11 bases lay in between. There are 13 residues in the CDR3. The chain's CDR3 is CASSSLTRNEQFF. In DNA, the CDR3 is TGTGCCAGCAGCTCGCTGACGAGGAATGAGCAGTTCTTC.